Shown below are 8 T cell receptor beta chains from a single sample sequenced in a study of shared clonotypes between healthy human individuals. Only in-frame clones appear in the TCRdb table, and some are missing; sequencing was by immunoSEQ multiplex PCR. The sample yields a few hundred thousand clones, approximately 79% seen once. Sequences were obtained from memory CD4+ T cells sorted from blood. The subset is: CD45RA-negative fraction. Every receptor here comes from a man aged 25-45 years in good health.

In its sample, this clone was seen many times. This rearrangement joins TRBV2 to TRBJ1-2; no clear D gene. The CDR3 sequence is 12 residues long. Trimming shortened V by 4 bases and J by 8 bases, and 11 bases separated the two germline ends. The germline gives CDR1 SNHLY, CDR2 FYNNEI. The CDR3 loop reads CASSASGSGYTF. CDR3 coding DNA: TGTGCCAGCAGTGCTTCGGGCAGCGGCTACACCTTC.

V is TRBV7-9 and J is TRBJ2-1; D uncertain. This CDR3 region has 16 residues. Germline lookup yields CDR1 SEHNR and CDR2 FQNEAQ (reference sequence). V lost 1 base and J 3 bases, leaving 13 bases between the germline ends. The CDR3 nucleotides are TGTGCCAGCAGCTTAGTGGGGTTGGGCCGCTACAATGAGCAGTTCTTC. Residues: CASSLVGLGRYNEQFF.

The chain recombines TRBV7-6 with TRBJ1-4; unclear D gene. This CDR3 spans 15 amino acids. V lost 2 bases, J lost 4 bases, and 11 bases lay in between. Germline assignment: CDR1 SGHVS and CDR2 FNYEAQ. CDR3 nucleotides: TGTGCCAGCAGCTTACTAGCAGCCGGTAATGAAAAACTGTTTTTT. Its protein is CASSLLAAGNEKLFF.

V and J are TRBV6-5 and TRBJ1-1; D is perhaps TRBD1 (5 bases). V dropped 2 bases and J dropped 1 base, with 8 bases sitting between them. Germline CDR1 and CDR2: MNHEY and SVGAGI. The CDR3 runs to 14 residues. Here the CDR3 DNA reads TGTGCCAGCAGTTACAACAGGAGGAACACTGAAGCTTTCTTT. Translating it yields CASSYNRRNTEAFF.

The chain links TRBV6-1 to TRBJ1-5, with 11 bases fitting TRBD1. The CDR3 has 17 amino acids. Germline V CDR1 and CDR2: MNHNS, SASEGT. The trim removed 0 bases at V and 6 bases at J, leaving 7 bases unmatched. In DNA, the CDR3 is TGTGCCAGCAGTGAAGCTGCGGACAGGGGGCGCCGTCAGCCCCAGCATTTT. It specifies CASSEAADRGRRQPQHF.

CDR3 DNA sequence: TGCAGCGTTGTGGAGGACAGGGCCCTTGAGCAGTACTTC. Translation gives CSVVEDRALEQYF. V usage is TRBV29-1 and J usage is TRBJ2-7, with 8 nucleotides matching TRBD1. The CDR3 totals 13 residues. With V trimmed by 4 bases and J by 7 bases, 9 bases remained unmatched. Germline V lookup: CDR1 SQVTM, CDR2 ANQGSEA.

This clone occurred a few times. The chain is built from TRBV2 and TRBJ2-2; D may be TRBD2 (5 bases). The germline gives CDR1 SNHLY, CDR2 FYNNEI. This CDR3 has 15 amino acids. Trimming stripped 6 bases from V and 1 base from J, with 12 bases between. In nucleotides, the CDR3 is TGTGCCAGCAGCCAGACGGGGTGGAACACCGGGGAGCTGTTTTTT. It translates to CASSQTGWNTGELFF.

A note on this clone: This may arise from a read error, as a much more abundant clone is one base away. This rearrangement joins TRBV7-3 to TRBJ2-3; D gene unclear. The CDR3 runs 11 residues. Trimming stripped 5 bases from V and 1 base from J, with 1 base between. Germline lookup yields CDR1 SGHTA and CDR2 FQGTGA. The CDR3: CASSRTDTQYF. In DNA, the CDR3 is TGTGCCAGCAGCCGCACAGATACGCAGTATTTT.